This T cell receptor beta chain was recorded in a study of blood T cell repertoires in COVID-19. Looking at the study overall: Sites in the United States, Italy and Spain provided acute and convalescent COVID-19 samples.

V dropped 6 bases and J dropped 2; count of bases not matched to a gene: 14. This CDR3 has 17 amino acids. Germline V gives CDR1 LNHDA, CDR2 SQIVND (reference sequence). Clones were sequenced by immunoSEQ multiplex PCR, and TCRdb holds only the in-frame ones, with some missing. Of approximately 460,000 clones listed, about 91% are singletons. The gene calls are TRBV19 and TRBJ2-5; 8 bases align to TRBD2. This TCR was recovered from a man between 18 and 35 years old with COVID-19, enrolled during active disease. The sequencing input was peripheral blood. CDR3 DNA: TGTGCCAGTAGGTCATCAAGGGCGCGGGGGGATCAAGAGACCCAGTACTTC. Translated: CASRSSRARGDQETQYF.